These 14 T cell receptor beta chains were sequenced from one sample in a study of PD-L1 blockade in urothelial cancer listed by TCRdb under 2017. The receptor library was made with the immunoSEQ multiplex PCR assay. TCRdb limited this immuneACCESS table to in-frame rearrangements with V and J called. A share of clones is missing; checked studies link under half to unresolved V genes, and the rest is unexplained. The sample table records tens of thousands of clones; about 91% of these occur just once. The ten largest make up around 0.94% of the sample. In light of the paper, this sample's time point label describes: peripheral blood 6 weeks after treatment start. Sequenced material: PBMCs, taken around atezolizumab (anti-PD-L1) treatment. The receptors here all came from an elderly woman with urothelial cancer.

CDR3 nucleotide sequence: TGTGCCAGCAGCTTAGCCCGAGCGGGGTTCTCTGGAAACACCATATATTTT. It codes for CASSLARAGFSGNTIYF. The V call is TRBV11-2, the J call TRBJ1-3; no definite D call. The CDR3 has 17 residues. With 1 base removed from V and 0 bases from J, the gap between germline ends came to 13 bases. CDR1 is SGHAT, CDR2 FQNNGV, per germline.

V usage is TRBV5-6 and J usage is TRBJ2-7; the match to TRBD1 covers 8 bases. Germline CDR1 SGHDT, CDR2 YYEEEE. The V gene end was trimmed by 4 bases and the J gene end by 4 bases; junction bases not matched to a gene: 4. The CDR3 has 13 amino acids. The CDR3 DNA reads TGTGCCAGCAGCAGGCAGGGGGCTTACGAGCAGTACTTC. The encoded protein is CASSRQGAYEQYF.

V and J are TRBV10-1 and TRBJ2-3; the match to TRBD2 covers 7 bases. Per germline, CDR1 WNHNN and CDR2 SYGVQD (reference sequence). The ends lost 0 bases at V and 6 bases at J; junction bases unmatched: 9. The CDR3 runs to 16 residues. This CDR3 is CASSESPGGPPDTQYF. The DNA for the CDR3 is TGCGCCAGCAGTGAGTCTCCGGGAGGCCCTCCGGATACGCAGTATTTT.

The genes are TRBV19 and TRBJ2-1; D is perhaps TRBD1 (6 bases). Trimming shortened V by 3 bases and J by 6 bases, and 15 bases separated the two germline ends. This CDR3 spans 15 amino acids. Germline V gene lookup returns CDR1 LNHDA and CDR2 SQIVND (reference sequence). The CDR3 sequence: CASSIVTGRGNEQFF. The CDR3, as DNA: TGTGCCAGTAGTATTGTAACAGGGAGAGGCAATGAGCAGTTCTTC.

The chain joins TRBV7-9 to TRBJ2-5, with 8 bases fitting TRBD1. The germline CDR1 and CDR2 sequences are SEHNR and FQNEAQ (reference sequence). This CDR3 is 15 amino acids long. The V and J ends lost 5 bases and 4 bases, in that order; junction bases with no gene match: 9. In DNA, the CDR3 is TGTGCCAGCAGCAGCGACAGGGGACGGGCAGAGACCCAGTACTTC. Its translation: CASSSDRGRAETQYF.

The chain has TRBV5-1 and TRBJ2-7; unclear D gene. V lost 0 bases to trimming and J lost 2 bases, with 12 bases between them. In germline, CDR1 is SGHRS, CDR2 YFSETQ. CDR3 length: 15 residues. The CDR3, as DNA: TGCGCCAGCAGCTTGGGTGGCGGCACCGCCTACGAGCAGTACTTC. Encoded protein: CASSLGGGTAYEQYF.

The J gene is TRBJ1-2, the V gene TRBV10-3; TRBD1 matches 9 bases. The CDR3 loop spans 18 amino acids. Germline loops: CDR1 ENHRY, CDR2 SYGVKD. V trimming: 0 bases; J trimming: 0 bases; junction bases outside the gene matches: 8. In nucleotides, the CDR3 is TGTGCCATCAGTGAGTCCCCGGGACAGGGACACGCTAACTATGGCTACACCTTC. Its protein product is CAISESPGQGHANYGYTF.

This clone showed up just once. The CDR3, as DNA: TGTGCCAGCAGCTTAATTAGCGGGAGGGGGAACACCGGGGAGCTGTTTTTT. Its protein is CASSLISGRGNTGELFF. The chain carries TRBV7-2 and TRBJ2-2; 11 bases align to TRBD2. This CDR3 is 17 amino acids long. V lost 2 bases, J lost 1 base, and 3 bases stayed unmatched. Per the germline V gene, CDR1 is SGHTA and CDR2 is FQGNSA.

This clone showed up just a few times. The chain combines TRBV28 with TRBJ2-7; possibly TRBD2 for D (6 bases). Trimming cost V 6 bases and J 7 bases, with 13 bases left between them. Germline values: CDR1 MDHEN, CDR2 SYDVKM. CDR3 length equals 12 residues. Written as DNA, the CDR3 is TGTGCCAGCAGCCCGGGACTCGCAGAGCAGTACTTC. It is translated as CASSPGLAEQYF.

In nucleotides, the CDR3 is TGTGCCAGCAGTGACTCGGGTAGCGGGAGGCCAAGCTCCTACAATGAGCAGTTCTTC. The encoded protein is CASSDSGSGRPSSYNEQFF. The chain joins TRBV6-4 to TRBJ2-1; 10 bases map to TRBD2. This CDR3 is built from 19 residues. Germline values: CDR1 MRHNA, CDR2 SNTAGT. Losses at the gene ends were 0 bases for V and 0 bases for J; bases not matched to a gene: 8.

This chain uses TRBV1 with TRBJ2-1; the table's D call, TRBD2, has no DNA check behind it. TRBV1 has pseudogene status. This CDR3 is 20 amino acids long. The CDR3 DNA reads as TGCACCAGCAGCCAAGCGGGACTAGCGGGACCCAATCTCTCCTACAATGAGCAGTTCTTC. Translating it yields CTSSQAGLAGPNLSYNEQFF.

The rearrangement uses TRBV7-3 and TRBJ2-7, with D tentatively TRBD2 (5 bases). The germline CDR1 and CDR2 sequences are SGHTA and FQGTGA. V gave up 2 bases and J gave up 4 bases, with 15 bases separating them. The CDR3 sequence is 15 residues long. This CDR3 reads CASSLGGGTVYEQYF. The CDR3 nucleotides are TGTGCCAGCAGCTTAGGCGGAGGAACCGTTTACGAGCAGTACTTC.

The rearrangement uses TRBV5-1 and TRBJ2-3; 8 positions agree with TRBD2. CDR3 size: 17 residues. Trimming took 0 bases from V and 7 from J; bases not matched to a gene: 13. Germline V lookup: CDR1 SGHRS, CDR2 YFSETQ. In DNA form, the CDR3 reads TGCGCCAGCAGCTTGGGTTCAAGGTCACCGGGGGGGAATACGCAGTATTTT. Protein: CASSLGSRSPGGNTQYF.

The rearrangement links TRBV14 to TRBJ2-3; a possible D gene is TRBD2 (6 bases). Germline values: CDR1 SGHDN, CDR2 FVKESK. V was shortened by 4 bases and J by 0 bases, with 14 bases between the two germline ends. CDR3 size: 16 residues. CDR3 sequence: CASSPAGGFSTDTQYF. CDR3 bases: TGTGCCAGCAGCCCGGCAGGAGGGTTTAGCACAGATACGCAGTATTTT.